A single sample is the source of the 18 T cell receptor beta chains below, sequenced in a study of T cells in Graves' hyperthyroidism and ophthalmopathy. The CDR3 regions of TCR beta were amplified from RNA transcripts. First-round RT-PCR of the TCR CDR3 relied on the HTBI primer set. MiXCR, run by TCRdb on the multiplex PCR reads, gives a single entry per CDR3 protein. The sample holds hundreds of thousands of distinct CDR3 sequences, less than 25% seen once. Material: blood. These TCRs come from a man aged 25-45 years with Graves' ophthalmopathy.

Comments on this clonotype: The junction shows a germline mismatch at one end, possibly a read error. The chain uses TRBV5-1 and TRBJ2-7; D is uncertain. Germline-derived CDR1 and CDR2 are SGHRS and YFSETQ. CDR3 length equals 12 residues. This chain's CDR3 is CASSLGSQEQYF. The DNA for the CDR3 is TGTGCCAGCAGCTTAGGGTCGCAGGAGCAGTACTTC.

The chain employs TRBV20-1 and TRBJ1-5, with D tentatively TRBD1 (6 bases). CDR1 is DFQATT and CDR2 is SNEGSKA in the germline V gene (reference sequence). Trimming shortened V by 5 bases and J by 7 bases, and 15 bases separated the two germline ends. The CDR3 consists of 13 residues. DNA for the CDR3: TGCAGTGCTCACGAAGAGGGGGGACAGCCCCAGCATTTT. This gives the protein CSAHEEGGQPQHF.

This clonotype was observed a single time. An end of the junction differs from the germline gene, which may be a read error. V usage is TRBV7-2 and J usage is TRBJ2-5, with a possible D match to TRBD1 (5 bases). There are 15 residues in the CDR3. CDR1 is SGHTA and CDR2 is FQGNSA in the germline V gene. The CDR3 DNA reads as TGTGCCAGCGGCTTCCACTTAGGGGCCCAAGAGACCCAGTACTTC. Residues: CASGFHLGAQETQYF. The full variable domain, rest sourced from reference TRBV7-2 and TRBJ2-5, is GAGVSQSPSNKVTEKGKDVELRCDPISGHTALYWYRQSLGQGLEFLIYFQGNSAPDKSGLPSDRFSAERTGGSVSTLTIQRTQQEDSAVYLCASGFHLGAQETQYFGPGTRLLVL.

This clonotype showed up just a few times. The chain combines TRBV6-1 with TRBJ2-5; perhaps TRBD2 as D (7 bases). Germline V gene data show CDR1 as MNHNS and CDR2 as SASEGT. Trimming stripped 2 bases from V and 5 bases from J, with 27 bases between. CDR3 length: 19 residues. CDR3 residues: CASSEYWSTGGLFRETQYF. CDR3 nucleotide sequence: TGTGCCAGCAGTGAATACTGGTCTACGGGGGGCCTTTTTCGGGAGACCCAGTACTTC.

V usage is TRBV12-3 or TRBV12-4 and J usage is TRBJ2-2; D possibly corresponds to TRBD1 (6 bases). CDR3 length equals 16 residues. Deletions cut 7 bases from V and 8 bases from J, with 23 bases between. The CDR3 region is CASNPRQGIWAGELFF. In DNA form, the CDR3 reads TGTGCCAGCAACCCGCGTCAGGGGATTTGGGCTGGGGAGCTGTTTTTT.

The sample holds many counts of this clonotype. V usage is TRBV30 and J usage is TRBJ1-5; no reliable D call. Germline V gene data show CDR1 as GTSNPN and CDR2 as SVGIG (reference sequence). The V end was cut by 0 bases, the J end by 0 bases, with 3 bases between. This CDR3 contains 13 residues. Here the CDR3 reads CAWSVDSNQPQHF. The DNA of the CDR3 is TGTGCCTGGAGTGTAGATAGCAATCAGCCCCAGCATTTT.

Only a few counts were recorded for this clonotype. This chain connects TRBV7-2 to TRBJ2-2; TRBD1 is a possible D gene (5 bases). The germline gives CDR1 SGHTA, CDR2 FQGNSA. The CDR3 is 14 amino acids. Trimming took 5 bases from V and 3 from J, leaving 10 bases between them. The CDR3 coding sequence is TGTGCCAGCAGCATGGACACATACACCGGGGAGCTGTTTTTT. This encodes CASSMDTYTGELFF.

This chain connects TRBV28 to TRBJ2-3; 8 bases agree with TRBD2. Per the germline V gene, CDR1 is MDHEN and CDR2 is SYDVKM. Trimming cost V 6 bases and J 7 bases; bases outside gene matches: 6. This CDR3 has 13 amino acids. The chain's CDR3 is CASSWGGGHTQYF. CDR3 bases: TGTGCCAGCAGCTGGGGCGGGGGGCATACGCAGTATTTT.

This rearrangement joins TRBV2 to TRBJ1-2, with 7 bases that match TRBD1. Germline V gene lookup returns CDR1 SNHLY and CDR2 FYNNEI. Germline trimming cut 11 bases from V and 7 bases from J; bases unmatched to any gene: 13. This CDR3 comprises 13 residues. CDR3 DNA: TGTGCCCAGGGGGACACATCTTTCTCTGGCTACACCTTC. Translated: CAQGDTSFSGYTF.

This clonotype occurred a few times. The genes are TRBV6-1 and TRBJ1-2; the match to TRBD1 covers 9 bases. In germline, CDR1 is MNHNS, CDR2 SASEGT. The CDR3 is made up of 14 amino acids. J was trimmed by 8 bases and V by 5 bases; bases with no gene match: 9. As DNA, the CDR3 is TGTGCCAGCAGTAAATGGGGACAGGGCGTGGGCTACACCTTC. Its protein is CASSKWGQGVGYTF.

This chain connects TRBV20-1 to TRBJ2-1, with TRBD2 matching over 8 bases. Trimming took 1 base from V and 4 from J; bases not matched to a gene: 9. The CDR3 is 16 amino acids. Germline lookup yields CDR1 DFQATT and CDR2 SNEGSKA (reference sequence). CDR3: CSARVRLAGGYNEQFF. CDR3 DNA sequence: TGCAGTGCTAGAGTCCGGCTAGCGGGCGGATACAATGAGCAGTTCTTC.

This clonotype has at least ten counts. This chain connects TRBV28 to TRBJ2-7, with TRBD2 matching over 13 bases. CDR3 size: 15 residues. The ends lost 5 bases at V and 4 bases at J; junction bases unmatched: 5. From germline, CDR1 is MDHEN and CDR2 SYDVKM. DNA for the CDR3: TGTGCCAGCAGTCGGACTAGCGGGAGACCATACGAGCAGTACTTC. Protein sequence: CASSRTSGRPYEQYF.

This chain connects TRBV28 to TRBJ2-7; 13 positions agree with TRBD2. The CDR3 consists of 15 residues. CDR1 and CDR2 from the germline V gene are MDHEN and SYDVKM. V was clipped by 3 bases and J by 7 bases; unmatched bases: 6. CDR3 amino acids: CASSFLTSGRNEQYF. The CDR3 DNA is TGTGCCAGCAGTTTTCTGACTAGCGGGAGGAATGAGCAGTACTTC.

The sample holds many counts of this clonotype. The rearrangement uses TRBV2 and TRBJ2-7; 10 positions agree with TRBD2. Trimming took 2 bases from V and 6 from J; bases not matched to a gene: 7. The germline V gene encodes CDR1 SNHLY and CDR2 FYNNEI. This CDR3 contains 15 residues. The CDR3 loop reads CASSERLAGVGEQYF. The CDR3 DNA follows: TGTGCCAGCAGTGAAAGGCTAGCGGGAGTGGGCGAGCAGTACTTC.

This clonotype was observed a few times. The chain couples TRBV20-1 to TRBJ2-7; 14 bases agree with TRBD2. V trimming: 3 bases; J trimming: 4 bases; junction bases outside the gene matches: 5. CDR1 DFQATT and CDR2 SNEGSKA come from the germline V gene (reference sequence). The length of the CDR3 is 15 residues. The CDR3 is CSARGTSGRVYEQYF. The DNA for the CDR3 is TGCAGTGCTAGGGGGACTAGCGGGAGAGTATACGAGCAGTACTTC.

This clonotype was seen a handful of times. In DNA form, the CDR3 reads TGTGCCAGCAGTCCCCGCGGGAGGGGTGCAGATACGCAGTATTTT. Amino acid sequence: CASSPRGRGADTQYF. V is TRBV12-3 or TRBV12-4 and J is TRBJ2-3; the match to TRBD2 covers 9 bases. The CDR3 has 15 residues. The ends lost 5 bases at V and 4 bases at J; junction bases unmatched: 7.

CDR3 amino acids: CSAISGGLYEQYF. The CDR3 DNA reads TGCAGTGCCATTTCTGGGGGGCTATACGAGCAGTACTTC. The chain is built from TRBV20-1 and TRBJ2-7; D could derive from TRBD1 or TRBD2 (6 bases each). The CDR3 has 13 amino acids. V was cut by 6 bases and J by 4 bases, with 16 bases left in between. Looked up from germline, CDR1 is DFQATT and CDR2 is SNEGSKA (reference sequence).

This clonotype has only a few counts. This chain links TRBV7-2 with TRBJ2-1; 11 bases fit TRBD2. J was trimmed by 8 bases and V by 3 bases; bases with no gene match: 18. Germline CDR1 reads SGHTA; CDR2 reads FQGNSA. The CDR3 sequence is 19 residues long. The CDR3 bases are TGTGCCAGCAGCTTCCGGACAGGAGCACTAGCGGGAGCTGGCCATGAGCAGTTCTTC. Translation: CASSFRTGALAGAGHEQFF.